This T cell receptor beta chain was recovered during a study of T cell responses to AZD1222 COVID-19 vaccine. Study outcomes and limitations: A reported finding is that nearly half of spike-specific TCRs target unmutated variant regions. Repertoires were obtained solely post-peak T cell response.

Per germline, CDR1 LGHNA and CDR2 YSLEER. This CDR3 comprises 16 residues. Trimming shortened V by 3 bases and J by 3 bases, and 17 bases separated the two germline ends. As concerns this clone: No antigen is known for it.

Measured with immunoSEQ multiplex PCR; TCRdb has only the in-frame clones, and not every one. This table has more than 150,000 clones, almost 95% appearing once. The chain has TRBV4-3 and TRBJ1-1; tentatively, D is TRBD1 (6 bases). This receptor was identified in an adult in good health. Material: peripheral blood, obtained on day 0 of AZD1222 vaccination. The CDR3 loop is CASSQETGRMDTEAFF. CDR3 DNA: TGCGCCAGCAGCCAGGAAACAGGGCGTATGGACACTGAAGCTTTCTTT.